Below are 9 T cell receptor beta chains sequenced from a single sample in a study of cytomegalovirus exposure and HLA in healthy donors. PCR used 60 Vbeta primers and 13 Jbeta primers. Data came from immunoSEQ multiplex PCR; TCRdb stores just in-frame clones and leaves some out. This sample lists some 56,000 clones; its ten largest clones have about 12%. The sequenced material came from PBMCs. The origin of the receptors is a woman aged 25 to 39 in good health and CMV-seropositive.

The V and J genes are TRBV6-5 and TRBJ1-2, with D possibly being TRBD1 (6 bases). Germline values: CDR1 MNHEY, CDR2 SVGAGI. V was pared by 2 bases and J by 6 bases, with 10 bases between. CDR3 length equals 13 residues. In DNA form, the CDR3 reads TGTGCCAGCAGTTACGGCCCAGGGGATGGCTACACCTTC. Translation: CASSYGPGDGYTF.

The chain recombines TRBV5-4 with TRBJ2-1; 14 positions match TRBD2. The CDR3 totals 16 residues. Germline V gene sequence: CDR1 SGHNT, CDR2 YYREEE (reference sequence). With V trimmed by 4 bases and J by 4 bases, 4 bases remained unmatched. CDR3: CASSLGTSGGYNEQFF. For the CDR3, the DNA is TGTGCCAGCAGCCTAGGGACTAGCGGGGGATACAATGAGCAGTTCTTC.

The J gene is TRBJ2-1, the V gene TRBV11-3; 12 bases align to TRBD2. V was pared by 3 bases and J by 4 bases, with 1 base of the junction left unmatched. CDR1 and CDR2 from the germline V gene are SGHNT and YENEEA. The CDR3 covers 15 residues. In DNA, the CDR3 is TGTGCCAGCAGCTTCCTAGCGGGAGGGTACAATGAGCAGTTCTTC. As protein: CASSFLAGGYNEQFF.

The chain's CDR3 is CASSPGASGEQFF. The CDR3 DNA is TGTGCCAGCTCACCGGGTGCTAGCGGGGAGCAGTTCTTC. The chain has TRBV18 and TRBJ2-1; TRBD2 agrees at 8 bases. V lost 3 bases to trimming and J lost 10 bases; unmatched junction nucleotides: 5. The germline gives CDR1 KGHSH, CDR2 LQKENI. The CDR3 length is 13 residues.

V gene TRBV5-1 combines with J gene TRBJ1-5; a weak D match, TRBD1 (5 bases). V was trimmed by 0 bases and J by 5 bases, leaving 12 bases between them. The germline V gene encodes CDR1 SGHRS and CDR2 YFSETQ. This CDR3 is built from 15 residues. The CDR3 reads CASSLAGDGHQPQHF. Here the CDR3 DNA reads TGCGCCAGCAGCTTGGCGGGGGACGGCCATCAGCCCCAGCATTTT. Variable domain in full (rest from reference TRBV5-1 and TRBJ1-5): KAGVTQTPRYLIKTRGQQVTLSCSPISGHRSVSWYQQTPGQGLQFLFEYFSETQRNKGNFPGRFSGRQFSNSRSEMNVSTLELGDSALYLCASSLAGDGHQPQHFGDGTRLSIL.

The chain carries TRBV4-1 and TRBJ2-6; D remains ambiguous. CDR1 MGHRA and CDR2 YSYEKL come from the germline V gene. This CDR3 region has 16 residues. V was cut by 1 base and J by 0 bases, with 7 bases left in between. The CDR3 DNA reads TGCGCCAGCAGCCAAGTGGGCAGCTCTGGGGCCAACGTCCTGACTTTC. Its protein product is CASSQVGSSGANVLTF.

The chain links TRBV6-6 to TRBJ1-4, with D unresolved. The CDR3 loop spans 14 amino acids. Trimming cost V 7 bases and J 7 bases, with 16 bases left between them. CDR1 is MNHNY, CDR2 SVGAGI, per germline (reference sequence). The CDR3 DNA is TGTGCCAGCAAAACCCAGCAGGTGTCTGAAAAACTGTTTTTT. It encodes CASKTQQVSEKLFF.

CDR3 sequence: CASSHLAGVTGELFF. CDR3 DNA sequence: TGTGCCAGCAGCCATTTAGCGGGGGTCACCGGGGAGCTGTTTTTT. V usage is TRBV14 and J usage is TRBJ2-2; TRBD2 matches 9 bases. The germline gives CDR1 SGHDN, CDR2 FVKESK. This CDR3 has 15 amino acids. V dropped 3 bases and J dropped 4; count of bases not matched to a gene: 3. Full variable domain (outside the CDR3, taken from reference TRBV14 and TRBJ2-2): EAGVTQFPSHSVIEKGQTVTLRCDPISGHDNLYWYRRVMGKEIKFLLHFVKESKQDESGMPNNRFLAERTGGTYSTLKVQPAELEDSGVYFCASSHLAGVTGELFFGEGSRLTVL.

The chain employs TRBV19 and TRBJ2-1; 8 bases align to TRBD1. V shed 5 bases and J 5 bases; nucleotides not matched to a gene: 11. From germline, CDR1 is LNHDA and CDR2 SQIVND (reference sequence). The CDR3 has 16 residues. CDR3 DNA sequence: TGTGCCAGTAGTGCACGACAGGGGCCAACCGACAATGAGCAGTTCTTC. Its protein is CASSARQGPTDNEQFF.